The TCR beta chain described here comes from a study of T-cell reconstitution after alpha-beta-depleted transplantation in children. This clonotype was found a few times. Its specificity is not known. Unique molecular identifiers tagged the TCRbeta library. TCRdb re-analysed the PCR reads in MiXCR, keeping a single row per CDR3 protein. The sample has under 35,000 distinct CDR3 sequences; under 7% are singletons. The CDR3 length is 12 residues. Trimming stripped 1 base from V and 1 base from J, with 4 bases between. CDR1 and CDR2 from the germline V gene are GTSNPN and SVGIG (reference sequence). The study, taken as a whole, reports: Approximately two months post-transplant, alpha-beta T cells reportedly originated from several hundred expanded graft clones. T-cell counts and diversity were attributed mostly to newly produced T cells one year after transplant. TCRbeta diversity was high at day 60 in some patients (a result of surviving recipient T cells and thymic progenitors).

This chain joins TRBV30 and TRBJ1-2; D gene uncertain. The source was PBMCs, mostly from graft donor cells, collected 180 days after TCRalphabeta/CD19-depleted stem cell transplant. The clonotype originates from a male patient between 5 and 17 years old who had a stem cell transplant for acute myeloid leukemia, so the T cells may come from the graft donor. CDR3 sequence: CAWSGINYGYTF. CDR3 in DNA: TGTGCCTGGAGTGGCATTAACTATGGCTACACCTTC. Full variable domain (remainder filled in from reference TRBV30 and TRBJ1-2): SQTIHQWPATLVQPVGSPLSLECTVEGTSNPNLYWYRQAAGRGLQLLFYSVGIGQISSEVPQNLSASRPQDRQFILSSKKLLLSDSGFYLCAWSGINYGYTFGSGTRLTVV.